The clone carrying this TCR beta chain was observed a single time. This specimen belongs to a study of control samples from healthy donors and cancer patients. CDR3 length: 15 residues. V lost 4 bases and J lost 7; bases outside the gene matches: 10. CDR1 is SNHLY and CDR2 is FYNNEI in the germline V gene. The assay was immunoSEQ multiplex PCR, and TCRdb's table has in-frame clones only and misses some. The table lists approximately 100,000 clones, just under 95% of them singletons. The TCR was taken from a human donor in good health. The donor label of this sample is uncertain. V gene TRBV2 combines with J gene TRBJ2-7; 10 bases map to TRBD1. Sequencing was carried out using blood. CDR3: CASSVTGTGVREQYF. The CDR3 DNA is TGTGCCAGCAGTGTCACCGGGACAGGGGTGAGGGAGCAGTACTTC.